The TCR beta chain described here comes from a study of shared clonotypes between healthy human individuals. About this clone: Its specificity is not known.

Clones were read by immunoSEQ multiplex PCR, and TCRdb kept only the in-frame ones, dropping some. The profile covers roughly 2,300,000 clones, with roughly 92% appearing a single time and approximately 0.39% taken by the ten largest. Study-level findings and limits: Among donors, clonotype sharing was expected to be affected by sequencing depth.

Trimming at V came to 2 bases and at J to 9 bases, leaving 9 bases not matched to a gene. The CDR3 length is 15 residues. The germline CDR1 and CDR2 sequences are SGDLS and YYNGEE. The sample consisted of naive CD4+ T cells from PBMCs. As for subset: CD45RA+ positively selected. The receptor was derived from a young man in good health. Some clones in this sample may be carry-over from other donors' samples. The V call is TRBV9, the J call TRBJ2-1, with 9 bases aligning to TRBD1. CDR3 region: CASSVRTDRGAEQFF. CDR3 DNA sequence: TGTGCCAGCAGCGTCCGGACGGACAGGGGTGCTGAGCAGTTCTTC.